These 17 T cell receptor beta chains originate from one sample sequenced in a study of CD8+CD57+ T cells in acquired aplastic anemia. Patients chosen for sequencing had shown CD8+CD57+ cell expansion by flow cytometry. Genomic DNA was employed as the template in profiling TCR beta VDJ and CDR3. TCRdb re-derived calls from the reads in MiXCR, one entry per CDR3 protein. Counted here are 150,000 to 200,000 distinct CDR3 sequences, less than 60% occurring once; the ten biggest clones make up around a tenth. What was sequenced was sorted CD4+, CD8+, or CD8+CD57+ T cells (not recorded which) from PBMCs. The receptor set was obtained from a human donor with aplastic anemia.

This chain connects TRBV5-1 to TRBJ1-4; TRBD1 matches at 7 bases. The V gene's germline CDR1 is SGHRS and CDR2 YFSETQ. The trim removed 4 bases at V and 2 bases at J, leaving 5 bases unmatched. The CDR3 contains 15 residues. This CDR3 reads CASSLGTATNEKLFF. The CDR3, as DNA: TGCGCCAGCAGCCTAGGGACAGCCACTAATGAAAAACTGTTTTTT.

The table lists this clonotype with many counts. J is TRBJ2-2 and V is TRBV19; tentatively, D is TRBD2 (6 bases). Germline values: CDR1 LNHDA, CDR2 SQIVND (reference sequence). Deletions cut 5 bases from V and 4 bases from J, with 14 bases between. The CDR3 covers 15 residues. Here the CDR3 reads CASSVEGPPTGELFF. The CDR3 DNA sequence: TGTGCCAGTAGTGTGGAGGGGCCCCCCACCGGGGAGCTGTTTTTT. Full variable domain (outside the CDR3, taken from reference TRBV19 and TRBJ2-2): DGGITQSPKYLFRKEGQNVTLSCEQNLNHDAMYWYRQDPGQGLRLIYYSQIVNDFQKGDIAEGYSVSREKKESFPLTVTSAQKNPTAFYLCASSVEGPPTGELFFGEGSRLTVL.

This rearrangement joins TRBV11-2 to TRBJ1-1; the match to TRBD1 covers 8 bases. The germline gives CDR1 SGHAT, CDR2 FQNNGV. V was pared by 1 base and J by 5 bases, with 6 bases of the junction left unmatched. This CDR3 is built from 15 residues. DNA for the CDR3: TGTGCCAGCAGCTTAGCAGCCAGGGGGCGGACTGAAGCTTTCTTT. It translates to CASSLAARGRTEAFF.

This clonotype appeared many times. The chain is built from TRBV5-1 and TRBJ1-1; TRBD1 matches at 7 bases. V dropped 2 bases and J dropped 5; count of bases not matched to a gene: 3. CDR1 and CDR2 from the germline V gene are SGHRS and YFSETQ. The CDR3 runs to 13 residues. DNA of the CDR3: TGCGCCAGCAGCTTTCAGGGGGAGACTGAAGCTTTCTTT. Its translation: CASSFQGETEAFF.

In its sample, this clonotype was seen a few times. The chain employs TRBV27 and TRBJ1-2, with 10 bases fitting TRBD1. Trimming cost V 5 bases and J 3 bases; bases outside gene matches: 9. Germline V gene sequence: CDR1 MNHEY, CDR2 SMNVEV (reference sequence). The CDR3 spans 16 residues. The CDR3 nucleotides read TGTGCCAGCAGTCCATTGACAGGGGGCGCTGACTATGGCTACACCTTC. As protein: CASSPLTGGADYGYTF.

The rearrangement joins TRBV2 to TRBJ1-6; D is possibly TRBD1 (6 bases). The CDR3 spans 15 residues. The germline V gene encodes CDR1 SNHLY and CDR2 FYNNEI. V lost 2 bases, J lost 9 bases, and 14 bases lay in between. CDR3 in amino acids: CASSEKWGAGSPLHF. CDR3 DNA: TGTGCCAGCAGTGAAAAATGGGGGGCAGGTTCACCCCTCCACTTT.

This clonotype was seen repeatedly, ten times or more. V is TRBV19 and J is TRBJ1-4; TRBD1 aligns across 7 bases. Unmatched junction bases numbered 11, after V lost 8 bases and J lost 5 bases. The CDR3 loop spans 15 amino acids. Germline CDR1 and CDR2: LNHDA and SQIVND (reference sequence). The CDR3, as DNA: TGTGCCAGTGGAGGTACCGGGACAGCCAATGAAAAACTGTTTTTT. This encodes CASGGTGTANEKLFF.

The V and J genes are TRBV20-1 and TRBJ1-1; TRBD1 matches 12 bases. The CDR3 contains 15 residues. Germline CDR1 DFQATT, CDR2 SNEGSKA (reference sequence). With 0 bases clipped from V and 6 bases from J, the junction kept 5 bases outside the gene matches. The CDR3 loop reads CSARERGQGASEAFF. The CDR3 DNA reads TGCAGTGCTAGAGAACGGGGACAGGGGGCTTCTGAAGCTTTCTTT.

The rearrangement joins TRBV10-3 to TRBJ2-2; TRBD2 matches 16 bases. The germline V gene encodes CDR1 ENHRY and CDR2 SYGVKD. V lost 6 bases, J lost 7 bases, and 8 bases stayed unmatched. The CDR3 has 17 residues. The CDR3 DNA reads TGTGCCATCAGCGTCGGGACTAGCGGGAGGGCCGACGGGGAGCTGTTTTTT. Its protein is CAISVGTSGRADGELFF.

This clonotype was found once. The rearrangement links TRBV15 to TRBJ1-2; perhaps TRBD1 as D (6 bases). V lost 0 bases and J 2 bases, leaving 13 bases between the germline ends. The CDR3 length is 16 residues. Germline-derived CDR1 and CDR2 are LNHNV and YYDKDF (reference sequence). The CDR3 sequence is CATSRERDIINYGYTF. The CDR3 coding sequence is TGTGCCACCAGCAGAGAGAGGGACATAATAAACTATGGCTACACCTTC.

This clonotype has more than one count but fewer than ten. The chain links TRBV2 to TRBJ2-3; D is unresolved. CDR1 is SNHLY, CDR2 FYNNEI, per germline. Trimming removed 3 bases at V and 1 base at J, with 11 bases between. CDR3 length: 15 amino acids. This chain's CDR3 is CASSEGPGGTDTQYF. DNA for the CDR3: TGTGCCAGCAGTGAGGGCCCGGGCGGCACAGATACGCAGTATTTT.

The chain couples TRBV19 to TRBJ2-1; 7 bases align to TRBD1. Trimming cost V 5 bases and J 10 bases; bases outside gene matches: 2. The CDR3 spans 11 residues. Germline V lookup: CDR1 LNHDA, CDR2 SQIVND (reference sequence). CDR3 coding DNA: TGTGCCAGTAGTCAAGGGGGCGAGCAGTTCTTC. It yields the protein CASSQGGEQFF.

This clonotype showed up many times. The CDR3 sequence: CASSSRGAETQYF. CDR3 in DNA: TGTGCCAGCAGCTCCAGGGGCGCCGAGACCCAGTACTTC. The V gene is TRBV7-9, the J gene TRBJ2-5; D perhaps matches TRBD1 (6 bases). CDR3 length equals 13 residues. Trimming pared 4 bases from V and 5 bases from J, leaving 11 bases between. Germline assignment: CDR1 SEHNR and CDR2 FQNEAQ (reference sequence). The full variable domain, with the rest looked up from reference TRBV7-9 and TRBJ2-5, is DTGVSQNPRHKITKRGQNVTFRCDPISEHNRLYWYRQTLGQGPEFLTYFQNEAQLEKSRLLSDRFSAERPKGSFSTLEIQRTEQGDSAMYLCASSSRGAETQYFGPGTRLLVL.

V usage is TRBV2 and J usage is TRBJ1-1; possible D gene TRBD1, 6 bases. CDR3 length equals 13 residues. Germline V gives CDR1 SNHLY, CDR2 FYNNEI. V lost 6 bases and J 10 bases, leaving 18 bases between the germline ends. This chain's CDR3 is CASSVSGGQRAFF. Written as DNA, the CDR3 is TGTGCCAGCAGCGTATCTGGGGGGCAGCGAGCTTTCTTT. The full variable domain, with the rest looked up from reference TRBV2 and TRBJ1-1, is EPEVTQTPSHQVTQMGQEVILRCVPISNHLYFYWYRQILGQKVEFLVSFYNNEISEKSEIFDDQFSVERPDGSNFTLKIRSTKLEDSAMYFCASSVSGGQRAFFGQGTRLTVV.

The chain recombines TRBV5-1 with TRBJ2-7; TRBD2 is a possible D gene (5 bases). V lost 0 bases and J lost 5, with 15 bases in between. The germline gives CDR1 SGHRS, CDR2 YFSETQ. This CDR3 spans 15 amino acids. Here the CDR3 DNA reads TGCGCCAGCAGCTTGGCAGGCAGACTATTGGACGAGCAGTACTTC. Protein sequence: CASSLAGRLLDEQYF. The full variable domain, rest sourced from reference TRBV5-1 and TRBJ2-7, is KAGVTQTPRYLIKTRGQQVTLSCSPISGHRSVSWYQQTPGQGLQFLFEYFSETQRNKGNFPGRFSGRQFSNSRSEMNVSTLELGDSALYLCASSLAGRLLDEQYFGPGTRLTVT.

The chain links TRBV9 to TRBJ2-7; D not certain. V was shortened by 0 bases and J by 3 bases, with 10 bases between the two germline ends. The germline V gene has CDR1 SGDLS and CDR2 YYNGEE. CDR3 length: 14 amino acids. The CDR3 DNA is TGTGCCAGCAGCGTAGATTGGCAGCTCTACGAGCAGTACTTC. This encodes CASSVDWQLYEQYF.

The chain uses TRBV7-9 and TRBJ1-6; 10 bases agree with TRBD1. Losses at the gene ends were 4 bases for V and 12 bases for J; bases not matched to a gene: 6. CDR1 and CDR2 from the germline V gene are SEHNR and FQNEAQ (reference sequence). The CDR3 loop spans 14 amino acids. CDR3 region: CASSSLDRGLPLHF. The CDR3 region has the DNA TGTGCCAGCAGCTCCCTGGACAGGGGGTTACCCCTCCACTTT.